The sequence of this TCR beta chain was determined in a study of blood T cells in healthy people across ages. With regard to this clonotype: The antigen is undetermined.

Points from the study as a whole: Estimates based on one million T cells were treated as lower bounds. Unknown CMV status may confound age-related changes in expanded clones.

The junction had 8 bases not matched to a gene; V was cut back by 5 bases and J by 4 bases. The CDR3 runs to 15 residues. Germline CDR1 MDHEN, CDR2 SYDVKM. Sample-barcoded 5' priming and a J-beta primer mix drove a second PCR of about 7 to 11 cycles. TCRdb fed the 5' RACE reads into MiXCR, producing one record per CDR3 protein. The repertoire has around 1.5 million distinct CDR3 sequences, approximately 38% of them found once; the top ten carry approximately 7.9%. This clonotype was obtained from a woman aged 18-29 years in good health. The specimen was blood. The chain combines TRBV28 with TRBJ2-1, with 7 bases lining up with TRBD2. CDR3 bases: TGTGCCAGCAGTCCGCGGGGGACCCATTACAATGAGCAGTTCTTC. Its protein product is CASSPRGTHYNEQFF.